Listed below are T cell receptor beta chains from one sample, sequenced in a study of regulatory T cells in long-lasting Graves disease. TCRdb itself ran the multiplex PCR reads through MiXCR, one entry per CDR3 protein. Counted here are a few hundred thousand distinct CDR3 sequences, about 22% occurring once; the ten biggest clones make up roughly 13%. The input for sequencing was peripheral blood mononuclear cells (PBMCs), taken when the disease was refractory, from a patient treated with antithyroid drugs. These receptors were obtained from a female donor with Graves disease. Both conserved end residues are part of each CDR3. D genes are given only for firm matches. Not every row has a clone size; where given, it reads once, few, many or a size class.

J	size	D	V	DNA	CDR3
TRBJ2-5	.	.	TRBV30	TGTGCCTGGACTACAGGGTTGGAGACCCAGTACTTC	CAWTTGLETQYF
TRBJ2-6	.	TRBD1	TRBV12-3/TRBV12-4	TGTGCCAGCTCTCGACAGGGGGTCGTCGGGGCCAACGTCCTGACTTTC	CASSRQGVVGANVLTF
TRBJ2-7	few	TRBD2	TRBV9	TGTGCCAGCAGCGTCGCTCCACTAGCGGGAGTCGAGCAGTACTTC	CASSVAPLAGVEQYF
TRBJ1-2	.	TRBD1	TRBV13	TGTGCCAGCAGCTTGACAGGGGTAGGCTACACCTTC	CASSLTGVGYTF
TRBJ1-2	few	TRBD1	TRBV20-1	TGCAGTGCTGCGGGTGCCAGACAGGGGATAGGTGGCTACACCTTC	CSAAGARQGIGGYTF
TRBJ2-2	.	.	TRBV6-2/TRBV6-3	TGTGCCAGCAGTTACTTTTTGTGGGGGGAGCTGTTTTTT	CASSYFLWGELFF
TRBJ2-7	few	.	TRBV5-5	TGTGCCAGCAGCTTGGGGTCACTAGATCCCTACGAGCAGTACTTC	CASSLGSLDPYEQYF
TRBJ2-7	many	.	TRBV13	TGTGCCAGCAGTGAAAGCACTAACAGAGGTTACGAGCAGTACTTC	CASSESTNRGYEQYF
TRBJ1-1	few	TRBD1	TRBV30	TGTGCCTGGGGTACGGGACAGAGGGCCCGTGAAGCTTTCTTT	CAWGTGQRAREAFF
TRBJ1-2	few	.	TRBV12-3/TRBV12-4	TGTGCCAGCAGTAATCTTGGGACGCAGGGGACCCTTGTTTATGGCTACACCTTC	CASSNLGTQGTLVYGYTF
TRBJ2-6	many	TRBD1	TRBV28	TGTGCCAGCAGTTCACCGGGACAGAGCTCTGGGGCCAACGTCCTGACTTTC	CASSSPGQSSGANVLTF
TRBJ2-5	.	TRBD1	TRBV7-3	TGTGCCAGCAGCCCGGGACAGGGGAGGGGAGAGACCCAGTACTTC	CASSPGQGRGETQYF
TRBJ1-1	many	.	TRBV7-2	TGTGCCAGCAGCTTGGATCAGAACACTGAAGCTTTCTTT	CASSLDQNTEAFF
TRBJ2-1	many	TRBD2	TRBV6-2/TRBV6-3	TGTGCCAGCAGTAAAGCGGGGGACTACAATGAGCAGTTCTTC	CASSKAGDYNEQFF